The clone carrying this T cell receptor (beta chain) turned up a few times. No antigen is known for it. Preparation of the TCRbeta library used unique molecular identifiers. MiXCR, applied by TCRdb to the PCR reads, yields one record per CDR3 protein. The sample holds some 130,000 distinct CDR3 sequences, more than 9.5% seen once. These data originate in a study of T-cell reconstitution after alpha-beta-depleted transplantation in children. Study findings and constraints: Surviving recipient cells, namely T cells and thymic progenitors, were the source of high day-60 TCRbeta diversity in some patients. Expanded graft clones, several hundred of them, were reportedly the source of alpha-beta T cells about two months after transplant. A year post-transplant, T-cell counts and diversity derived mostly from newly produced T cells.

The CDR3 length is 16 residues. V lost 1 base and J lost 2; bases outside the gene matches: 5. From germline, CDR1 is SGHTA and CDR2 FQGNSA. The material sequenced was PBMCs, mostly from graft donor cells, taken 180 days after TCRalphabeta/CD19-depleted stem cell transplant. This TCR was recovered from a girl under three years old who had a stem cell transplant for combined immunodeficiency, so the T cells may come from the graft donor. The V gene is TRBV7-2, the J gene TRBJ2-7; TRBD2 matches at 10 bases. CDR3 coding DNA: TGTGCCAGCAGCTTAGACTTAGCGGGGGGAACCTACGAGCAGTACTTC. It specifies CASSLDLAGGTYEQYF. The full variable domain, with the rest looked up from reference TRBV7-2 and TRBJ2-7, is GAGVSQSPSNKVTEKGKDVELRCDPISGHTALYWYRQSLGQGLEFLIYFQGNSAPDKSGLPSDRFSAERTGGSVSTLTIQRTQQEDSAVYLCASSLDLAGGTYEQYFGPGTRLTVT.